A single sample gave rise to the 17 T cell receptor beta chains below, sequenced in a study of metastatic and nonmetastatic thyroid tumors. Thyroid surgery took place with no prior treatment in any patient. MiXCR reprocessed the PCR reads for TCRdb. The sample lists about 16,000 clones; under 15% were seen once. Sequencing used tumor tissue. These receptors came from a female donor with papillary thyroid cancer or a benign thyroid nodule (not recorded which). Some clones in this sample may be carry-over from other donors' samples.

This clone was recorded many times. V and J are TRBV10-3 and TRBJ1-3; D not certain. This CDR3 is 17 amino acids long. Trimming shortened V by 4 bases and J by 1 base, and 17 bases separated the two germline ends. Looked up from germline, CDR1 is ENHRY and CDR2 is SYGVKD. The CDR3 DNA sequence: TGTGCCATCAGTGTGTTGTCGGGGAGTCGGTCTGGAAACACCATATATTTT. It translates to CAISVLSGSRSGNTIYF.

This clone was observed many times. The chain is built from TRBV4-1 and TRBJ2-3; TRBD2 might be the D (7 bases). The CDR3 consists of 15 residues. Germline V gene lookup returns CDR1 MGHRA and CDR2 YSYEKL. V was trimmed by 1 base and J by 5 bases, leaving 13 bases between them. Here the CDR3 DNA reads TGCGCCAGCAGCCAAGGCCGGGGAGGGGGAGATACGCAGTATTTT. Translating gives CASSQGRGGGDTQYF.

This clone counts as medium-sized. J is TRBJ1-3 and V is TRBV6-1; 7 nucleotides line up with TRBD1. The germline V gene encodes CDR1 MNHNS and CDR2 SASEGT. V lost 6 bases, J lost 0 bases, and 5 bases stayed unmatched. CDR3 size: 15 residues. In DNA, the CDR3 is TGTGCCAGCAGCCAACAGGGGTTCTCTGGAAACACCATATATTTT. Encoded protein: CASSQQGFSGNTIYF.

This clone was seen at least ten times. The chain uses TRBV19 and TRBJ2-5; TRBD2 matches at 7 bases. V trimming: 4 bases; J trimming: 2 bases; junction bases outside the gene matches: 4. The CDR3 extends over 14 amino acids. CDR1 LNHDA and CDR2 SQIVND come from the germline V gene (reference sequence). CDR3 protein: CASSRGGRQETQYF. Written as DNA, the CDR3 is TGTGCCAGTAGTAGGGGGGGTCGGCAAGAGACCCAGTACTTC.

The chain couples TRBV20-1 to TRBJ2-7; 12 bases are shared with TRBD2. Trimming cost V 0 bases and J 3 bases; bases outside gene matches: 6. CDR1 and CDR2 from the germline V gene are DFQATT and SNEGSKA (reference sequence). The CDR3 has 16 residues. CDR3 sequence (DNA): TGCAGTGCTAGAGATGAAGGGACTAGCGGGTTCTACGAGCAGTACTTC. This gives the protein CSARDEGTSGFYEQYF.

The table lists this clone with many counts. This chain joins TRBV6-5 and TRBJ1-4; D gene unclear. The CDR3 loop spans 14 amino acids. Per the germline V gene, CDR1 is MNHEY and CDR2 is SVGAGI. Trimming cost V 2 bases and J 5 bases, with 9 bases left between them. The CDR3 nucleotides read TGTGCCAGCAGTTACGAACAGACAAATGAAAAACTGTTTTTT. Translated: CASSYEQTNEKLFF.

The table lists this clone with many counts. The V gene is TRBV18, the J gene TRBJ2-1, with a possible D match to TRBD1 (6 bases). Germline CDR1 reads KGHSH; CDR2 reads LQKENI. There are 16 residues in the CDR3. V dropped 4 bases and J dropped 1 base, with 14 bases sitting between them. CDR3 sequence (DNA): TGTGCCAGCTCACTCAGGGGCTCCCAATCCTACAATGAGCAGTTCTTC. Encoded protein: CASSLRGSQSYNEQFF.

There are many counts of this clone. CDR3 bases: TGCAGTGCTCTCCCCCGGGCCCCCAGGACCCAAGATACGCAGTATTTT. It codes for CSALPRAPRTQDTQYF. The rearrangement links TRBV20-1 to TRBJ2-3, with D hard to call. Trimming took off 5 bases at V and 5 bases at J, with 23 bases between the two ends. The germline V gene has CDR1 DFQATT and CDR2 SNEGSKA (reference sequence). The CDR3 totals 16 residues.

V and J are TRBV9 and TRBJ2-3; D perhaps matches TRBD1 (6 bases). The length of the CDR3 is 16 residues. CDR1 and CDR2 (germline): SGDLS, YYNGEE. V shed 3 bases and J shed 5 bases, with 19 bases lying between them. This chain's CDR3 is CASSGRDTVGEDTQYF. The CDR3 DNA reads TGTGCCAGCAGCGGCCGGGACACTGTGGGGGAAGATACGCAGTATTTT.

This clone has ten or more counts. The rearrangement links TRBV11-2 to TRBJ2-7; 9 nucleotides agree with TRBD1. The CDR3 length is 16 residues. With 5 bases clipped from V and 2 bases from J, the junction kept 10 bases outside the gene matches. Germline values: CDR1 SGHAT, CDR2 FQNNGV. The CDR3 DNA is TGTGCCAGCAGCGGGCCGACCGGGACAGGGACCTACGAGCAGTACTTC. It yields the protein CASSGPTGTGTYEQYF.

A few counts support this clone. This chain links TRBV6-1 with TRBJ2-7, with no clear D. Deletions cut 5 bases from V and 4 bases from J, with 12 bases between. Germline CDR1 is MNHNS and CDR2 is SASEGT. The CDR3 is 13 residues long. Here the CDR3 DNA reads TGTGCCAGCAGTTCACCGGACCTATACGAGCAGTACTTC. It is translated as CASSSPDLYEQYF.

Ten or more counts support this clone. This chain joins TRBV5-1 and TRBJ2-3; D possibly corresponds to TRBD1 (5 bases). Germline CDR1 and CDR2: SGHRS and YFSETQ. Trimming cost V 0 bases and J 2 bases, with 7 bases left between them. The CDR3 totals 14 residues. CDR3 sequence: CASSLEQDTDTQYF. The CDR3 bases are TGCGCCAGCAGCTTGGAACAGGACACAGATACGCAGTATTTT.

The chain combines TRBV5-6 with TRBJ1-2; D is unclear. Germline loops: CDR1 SGHDT, CDR2 YYEEEE. Trimming left V 0 bases short and J 2 bases short, with 8 bases between. The CDR3 is 14 amino acids. CDR3 amino acids: CASSLGGKNYGYTF. The CDR3 DNA reads TGTGCCAGCAGCTTGGGGGGAAAGAACTATGGCTACACCTTC.

In its sample, this clone was seen many times. J is TRBJ2-7 and V is TRBV20-1, with TRBD1 identical over 9 bases. Germline V lookup: CDR1 DFQATT, CDR2 SNEGSKA (reference sequence). Germline trimming cut 4 bases from V and 6 bases from J; bases unmatched to any gene: 7. This CDR3 is built from 13 residues. The CDR3, as DNA: TGCAGTGCTATGGGGACAGGGATCTCCGAGCAGTACTTC. As protein: CSAMGTGISEQYF.

As for this clone: The junction shows a germline mismatch at one end, possibly a read error. V is TRBV20-1 and J is TRBJ2-1; D is undetermined. The CDR3 length is 15 residues. The germline V gene has CDR1 DFQATT and CDR2 SNEGSKA (reference sequence). The CDR3 reads CSSRDQVTGEDEQFF. The CDR3 DNA sequence: TGCAGTTCTAGAGATCAAGTGACTGGCGAGGATGAGCAGTTCTTC.

This clone was seen at least ten times. This sequence joins TRBV7-8 and TRBJ2-3; 8 positions agree with TRBD2. The germline V gene has CDR1 SGHVS and CDR2 FQNEAQ. With 1 base clipped from V and 5 bases from J, the junction kept 8 bases outside the gene matches. This CDR3 comprises 16 residues. The CDR3 reads CASSLDYSGMGDTQYF. The DNA of the CDR3 is TGTGCCAGCAGCTTAGACTATAGCGGGATGGGAGATACGCAGTATTTT.

This chain uses TRBV5-6 with TRBJ1-2; D is uncertain. Germline values: CDR1 SGHDT, CDR2 YYEEEE. The V gene lost 0 bases and the J gene lost 4 bases, with 10 bases spanning the gap. This CDR3 region has 14 residues. CDR3 protein: CASSLGSALYGYTF. The CDR3 coding sequence is TGTGCCAGCAGCTTGGGCAGTGCTCTCTATGGCTACACCTTC.